These 31 T cell receptor beta chains were sequenced from one sample in a study of T cells after yellow fever vaccination. MiXCR, run by TCRdb on the 5' RACE reads, gives a single entry per CDR3 protein. Of 250,000 to 400,000 distinct CDR3 sequences listed, 3.5% to 5% were seen once; the top ten hold roughly 21%. Material: PBMCs, obtained 15 days after the yellow fever booster vaccination. The receptors originated from a man younger than 35 who received the YFV17D yellow fever vaccine.

This clonotype was detected many times. The chain employs TRBV4-1 and TRBJ2-3; D is undetermined. The germline V gene encodes CDR1 MGHRA and CDR2 YSYEKL. CDR3 length: 12 amino acids. The V gene lost 4 bases and the J gene lost 6 bases, with 8 bases spanning the gap. This CDR3 is CASSPEVDTQYF. Here the CDR3 DNA reads TGCGCCAGCAGCCCCGAGGTGGATACGCAGTATTTT.

Regarding this clonotype: A much larger clone sits a single nucleotide away, making a read error possible. The rearrangement links TRBV20-1 to TRBJ1-2; D might be TRBD1 (6 bases). Germline V gives CDR1 DFQATT, CDR2 SNEGSKA (reference sequence). Trimming cost V 4 bases and J 9 bases, with 18 bases left between them. This CDR3 comprises 13 residues. The CDR3 is CSAIQGSKGSYTF. The DNA for the CDR3 is TGCAGTGCTATACAGGGATCCAAAGGCAGCTACACCTTC.

V usage is TRBV5-1 and J usage is TRBJ2-2; perhaps TRBD1 as D (6 bases). V was shortened by 4 bases and J by 5 bases, with 18 bases between the two germline ends. The germline gives CDR1 SGHRS, CDR2 YFSETQ. This CDR3 contains 16 residues. In DNA form, the CDR3 reads TGCGCCAGCAGCAACACGCCGGGACACAGGACCGGGGAGCTGTTTTTT. This sequence encodes CASSNTPGHRTGELFF. The full variable domain, its missing parts supplied by reference TRBV5-1 and TRBJ2-2, is KAGVTQTPRYLIKTRGQQVTLSCSPISGHRSVSWYQQTPGQGLQFLFEYFSETQRNKGNFPGRFSGRQFSNSRSEMNVSTLELGDSALYLCASSNTPGHRTGELFFGEGSRLTVL.

The chain employs TRBV5-1 and TRBJ2-2; D is perhaps TRBD2 (5 bases). Per germline, CDR1 SGHRS and CDR2 YFSETQ. The CDR3 has 13 amino acids. V lost 2 bases and J 7 bases, leaving 9 bases between the germline ends. CDR3 sequence reads: CASSFSGHGELFF. CDR3 coding DNA: TGCGCCAGCAGCTTCAGCGGTCACGGGGAGCTGTTTTTT.

This clonotype showed up many times. This chain connects TRBV30 to TRBJ2-3, with TRBD2 identical over 7 bases. The ends lost 0 bases at V and 3 bases at J; junction bases unmatched: 9. Germline V gene data show CDR1 as GTSNPN and CDR2 as SVGIG (reference sequence). The length of the CDR3 is 16 residues. CDR3 region: CAWSVWSGGKTDTQYF. Here the CDR3 DNA reads TGTGCCTGGAGTGTCTGGTCGGGGGGAAAGACAGATACGCAGTATTTT.

This clonotype was detected only a few times. The chain combines TRBV6-1 with TRBJ2-3; tentatively, D is TRBD1 (5 bases). V was shortened by 2 bases and J by 7 bases, with 16 bases between the two germline ends. Germline CDR1 MNHNS, CDR2 SASEGT. This CDR3 is built from 15 residues. In nucleotides, the CDR3 is TGTGCCAGCAGTGAATCGGACACCCCCCTGAATACGCAGTATTTT. Translated: CASSESDTPLNTQYF.

The chain has TRBV30 and TRBJ2-5; D unclear. This CDR3 contains 13 residues. Per the germline V gene, CDR1 is GTSNPN and CDR2 is SVGIG (reference sequence). V was shortened by 1 base and J by 5 bases, with 11 bases between the two germline ends. The CDR3 here is CAWSGGLLETQYF. The CDR3 DNA reads as TGTGCCTGGAGTGGCGGCCTACTGGAGACCCAGTACTTC.

J is TRBJ2-1 and V is TRBV20-1; 15 bases match TRBD2. J lost 10 bases, V lost 5 bases, and 15 bases had no gene match. This CDR3 is 17 amino acids long. The germline CDR1 and CDR2 sequences are DFQATT and SNEGSKA (reference sequence). The CDR3 sequence: CSARTSGGAVGSQEQFF. The CDR3 bases are TGCAGTGCTCGGACTAGCGGGGGGGCCGTGGGCTCCCAAGAGCAGTTCTTC.

This clonotype was recorded a few times. The chain links TRBV11-2 to TRBJ2-7; 7 bases agree with TRBD1. The CDR3 covers 17 residues. CDR1 SGHAT and CDR2 FQNNGV come from the germline V gene. With V trimmed by 2 bases and J by 1 base, 11 bases remained unmatched. The CDR3 bases are TGTGCCAGCAGCTTACGGTTCTCCGGGACAGATTCCTACGAGCAGTACTTC. Residues: CASSLRFSGTDSYEQYF.

The rearrangement uses TRBV19 and TRBJ1-1; D not resolved. There are 15 residues in the CDR3. V dropped 6 bases and J dropped 0 bases, with 14 bases sitting between them. Germline CDR1 reads LNHDA; CDR2 reads SQIVND (reference sequence). This CDR3 is CASRMTGSMNTEAFF. CDR3 DNA sequence: TGTGCCAGTAGAATGACCGGATCCATGAACACTGAAGCTTTCTTT.

At least ten counts were recorded for this clonotype. The gene calls are TRBV4-3 and TRBJ2-1; a weak D match, TRBD2 (6 bases). The germline V gene has CDR1 LGHNA and CDR2 YSLEER. The V end lost 4 bases, the J end lost 2 bases, and 12 bases lay between the germline ends. This CDR3 is 15 amino acids long. The CDR3 nucleotides read TGCGCCAGCAGCCCTATGGGGGGTACCTACAATGAGCAGTTCTTC. It encodes CASSPMGGTYNEQFF.

The V gene is TRBV6-5, the J gene TRBJ2-2; the D is unclear. Germline V gene data show CDR1 as MNHEY and CDR2 as SVGAGI. The CDR3 runs 14 residues. V was shortened by 0 bases and J by 2 bases, with 4 bases between the two germline ends. The CDR3 bases are TGTGCCAGCAGTTACTCGTCTAACACCGGGGAGCTGTTTTTT. This gives the protein CASSYSSNTGELFF.

This clonotype was seen repeatedly, ten times or more. The rearrangement links TRBV7-6 to TRBJ1-6, with 10 bases aligning to TRBD1. The CDR3 extends over 15 amino acids. Losses at the gene ends were 4 bases for V and 10 bases for J; bases not matched to a gene: 7. Germline CDR1 SGHVS, CDR2 FNYEAQ. CDR3 in DNA: TGTGCCAGCAGCTCGGGACAGGGGAAAATCTCACCCCTCCACTTT. This gives the protein CASSSGQGKISPLHF.

This clonotype was observed at least ten times. The chain has TRBV4-1 and TRBJ2-7, with 11 bases that match TRBD2. The V gene end was trimmed by 4 bases and the J gene end by 5 bases; junction bases not matched to a gene: 1. CDR1 MGHRA and CDR2 YSYEKL come from the germline V gene. The CDR3 runs to 13 residues. CDR3 region: CASSPLAGDEQYF. The CDR3 coding sequence is TGCGCCAGCAGCCCACTAGCGGGGGACGAGCAGTACTTC.

This clonotype was recorded at least ten times. The V call is TRBV5-1, the J call TRBJ2-7; 8 bases match TRBD1. CDR3 size: 15 residues. CDR1 and CDR2 (germline): SGHRS, YFSETQ. V gave up 4 bases and J gave up 6 bases; unmatched junction bases: 12. The CDR3 reads CASSERTGMVIEQYF. The CDR3 DNA sequence: TGCGCCAGCAGCGAGAGGACAGGGATGGTGATCGAGCAGTACTTC. The entire variable domain, with the rest obtained from reference TRBV5-1 and TRBJ2-7, is as follows: KAGVTQTPRYLIKTRGQQVTLSCSPISGHRSVSWYQQTPGQGLQFLFEYFSETQRNKGNFPGRFSGRQFSNSRSEMNVSTLELGDSALYLCASSERTGMVIEQYFGPGTRLTVT.

Ten or more counts support this clonotype. The V gene is TRBV29-1, the J gene TRBJ1-5; D is ambiguous. From germline, CDR1 is SQVTM and CDR2 ANQGSEA. The CDR3 loop spans 13 amino acids. The V and J ends lost 4 bases and 2 bases respectively, with 9 bases between them. Written as DNA, the CDR3 is TGCAGCGTTGTCGCCGGGCGCAATCAGCCCCAGCATTTT. Encoded protein: CSVVAGRNQPQHF.

This clonotype was seen ten or more times. CDR3 loop: CASSYSNRGSYNEQFF. The CDR3 DNA follows: TGTGCCAGCAGTTACTCGAACAGGGGTTCCTACAATGAGCAGTTCTTC. V gene TRBV6-5 combines with J gene TRBJ2-1; 7 bases align to TRBD1. Germline-derived CDR1 and CDR2 are MNHEY and SVGAGI. The V segment lost 0 bases and the J segment 1 base; nucleotides outside the gene matches: 3. CDR3 length: 16 residues.

There are many counts of this clonotype. The chain combines TRBV7-2 with TRBJ1-1, with D possibly TRBD1 on 5 matching bases. CDR1 and CDR2 (germline): SGHTA, FQGNSA. The CDR3 runs 13 residues. V lost 1 base and J 6 bases, leaving 9 bases between the germline ends. The CDR3, as DNA: TGTGCCAGCAGCTTAGTACGGGACTCTGAAGCTTTCTTT. Its protein is CASSLVRDSEAFF.

This chain joins TRBV7-3 and TRBJ2-2; 12 bases align to TRBD1. CDR1 SGHTA and CDR2 FQGTGA come from the germline V gene. J lost 3 bases, V lost 5 bases, and 7 bases had no gene match. The CDR3 sequence is 17 residues long. As DNA, the CDR3 is TGTGCCAGCAGCCCGACCCGGGACAGGGGGCACACCGGGGAGCTGTTTTTT. Its translation is CASSPTRDRGHTGELFF.

This clonotype was recorded at least ten times. This rearrangement joins TRBV27 to TRBJ1-1; 7 positions match TRBD1. The V gene end was trimmed by 6 bases and the J gene end by 5 bases; junction bases not matched to a gene: 12. CDR3 size: 15 residues. The germline V gene has CDR1 MNHEY and CDR2 SMNVEV (reference sequence). CDR3 nucleotide sequence: TGTGCCAGCAGGGGACGAGGGGGCGTAATGACTGAAGCTTTCTTT. Amino acids: CASRGRGGVMTEAFF.

This clonotype was observed many times. The chain has TRBV7-9 and TRBJ1-1; D remains unclear. V was clipped by 9 bases and J by 0 bases, with 14 bases between them. CDR3 size: 14 residues. Germline V gene lookup returns CDR1 SEHNR and CDR2 FQNEAQ (reference sequence). For the CDR3, the DNA is TGTGCCAGTGCCGATCCCCACATGAACACTGAAGCTTTCTTT. Its protein is CASADPHMNTEAFF.

This clonotype was detected many times. This chain joins TRBV20-1 and TRBJ1-2, with D hard to call. The V gene's germline CDR1 is DFQATT and CDR2 SNEGSKA (reference sequence). V lost 5 bases, J lost 4 bases, and 17 bases lay in between. The CDR3 has 14 residues. DNA of the CDR3: TGCAGTGCTTACTTTCCGGGGTTTGTCTATGGCTACACCTTC. Its translation: CSAYFPGFVYGYTF.

This clonotype was counted a few times. The genes are TRBV20-1 and TRBJ2-1; the D gene is possibly TRBD2 (5 bases). Looked up from germline, CDR1 is DFQATT and CDR2 is SNEGSKA (reference sequence). The V gene lost 3 bases and the J gene lost 7 bases, with 19 bases spanning the gap. CDR3 length: 15 amino acids. CDR3 sequence reads: CSASRGEEVWNEQFF. CDR3 DNA sequence: TGCAGTGCTAGTCGGGGAGAGGAGGTATGGAATGAGCAGTTCTTC.

This clonotype was picked up a small number of times. This chain's CDR3 is CAISAQAGYTDTQYF. CDR3 bases: TGTGCCATCAGTGCCCAAGCGGGGTACACAGATACGCAGTATTTT. V gene TRBV10-3 combines with J gene TRBJ2-3, with TRBD2 matching 7 bases. Trimming at V came to 4 bases and at J to 2 bases, leaving 6 bases not matched to a gene. This CDR3 spans 15 amino acids. Germline V gives CDR1 ENHRY, CDR2 SYGVKD.

This clonotype was picked up a small number of times. The chain is built from TRBV10-3 and TRBJ2-7, with 8 bases matching TRBD1. CDR3 length equals 13 residues. Looked up from germline, CDR1 is ENHRY and CDR2 is SYGVKD. Trimming took 9 bases from V and 3 from J; bases not matched to a gene: 7. The CDR3, as DNA: TGTGCCATACAGGACAGGGCGGGCTACGAGCAGTACGTC. It translates to CAIQDRAGYEQYV.

The table lists this clonotype with a few counts. J is TRBJ2-2 and V is TRBV30; maybe TRBD1 (6 bases). CDR3 length equals 13 residues. Germline loops: CDR1 GTSNPN, CDR2 SVGIG (reference sequence). Trimming took off 0 bases at V and 6 bases at J, with 8 bases between the two ends. CDR3 sequence (DNA): TGTGCCTGGAGTGTATACAGGGCCGGGGAGCTGTTTTTT. As protein: CAWSVYRAGELFF. Variable domain in full (rest from reference TRBV30 and TRBJ2-2): SQTIHQWPATLVQPVGSPLSLECTVEGTSNPNLYWYRQAAGRGLQLLFYSVGIGQISSEVPQNLSASRPQDRQFILSSKKLLLSDSGFYLCAWSVYRAGELFFGEGSRLTVL.

This clonotype occurred a few times. The rearrangement uses TRBV28 and TRBJ2-7; D call uncertain. This CDR3 region has 11 residues. Per germline, CDR1 MDHEN and CDR2 SYDVKM. V shed 6 bases and J shed 6 bases, with 9 bases lying between them. CDR3 sequence: CASRPGCEQYV. The CDR3 nucleotides read TGTGCCAGCAGGCCAGGTTGCGAGCAGTACGTC.

This clonotype was seen a handful of times. The chain combines TRBV5-1 with TRBJ2-5; D ambiguous. CDR1 and CDR2 (germline): SGHRS, YFSETQ. This CDR3 spans 15 amino acids. The V gene lost 0 bases and the J gene lost 0 bases, with 9 bases spanning the gap. This chain's CDR3 is CASSLGWQDQETQYF. The CDR3 nucleotides are TGCGCCAGCAGCTTGGGGTGGCAGGACCAAGAGACCCAGTACTTC.

This CDR3 reads CASSLVVGTGNTIYF. For the CDR3, the DNA is TGTGCCAGCAGCTTAGTTGTGGGGACTGGAAACACCATATATTTT. The chain joins TRBV7-2 to TRBJ1-3; D not certain. The V gene's germline CDR1 is SGHTA and CDR2 FQGNSA. V dropped 1 base and J dropped 2 bases, with 9 bases sitting between them. There are 15 residues in the CDR3.

Ten or more counts support this clonotype. This rearrangement joins TRBV18 to TRBJ2-3; D unclear. The CDR3 runs 12 residues. Trimming shortened V by 2 bases and J by 6 bases, and 6 bases separated the two germline ends. Germline CDR1 is KGHSH and CDR2 is LQKENI. CDR3 amino acids: CASSPDGDTQYF. The CDR3 region has the DNA TGTGCCAGCTCACCAGATGGTGATACGCAGTATTTT.

This clonotype came up many times. The chain links TRBV20-1 to TRBJ1-1, with no clear D. Germline V gives CDR1 DFQATT, CDR2 SNEGSKA (reference sequence). V was cut by 3 bases and J by 3 bases, with 11 bases left in between. The CDR3 loop spans 13 amino acids. CDR3: CSASTDPDTEAFF. CDR3 DNA sequence: TGCAGTGCTAGCACGGATCCCGACACTGAAGCTTTCTTT.